This TCR beta chain originates from a study of T cell repertoires in cytomegalovirus infection. This clonotype has at least ten counts. What it binds is unknown. After removal of 3 bases from V and 0 bases from J, the junction contained 4 bases not matched to a gene. Germline lookup yields CDR1 SGHTA and CDR2 FQGNSA. The CDR3 is made up of 16 amino acids. One entry per CDR3 protein results from TCRdb running MiXCR on the reads. The sample lists about 310,000 distinct CDR3 sequences; 25% were seen once. V gene TRBV7-2 combines with J gene TRBJ2-1; 8 positions match TRBD2. This specimen was cultured PBMCs, taken from culture after CMV antigen stimulation. This TCR was recovered from a human donor in good health (CMV status not recorded). Some clones in this sample may be carry-over from other donors' samples. The CDR3: CASSFAGGSSYNEQFF. Here the CDR3 DNA reads TGTGCCAGCAGCTTCGCGGGGGGAAGCTCCTACAATGAGCAGTTCTTC. Using reference TRBV7-2 and TRBJ2-1 for the parts outside the CDR3, the full variable domain is GAGVSQSPSNKVTEKGKDVELRCDPISGHTALYWYRQSLGQGLEFLIYFQGNSAPDKSGLPSDRFSAERTGGSVSTLTIQRTQQEDSAVYLCASSFAGGSSYNEQFFGPGTRLTVL.